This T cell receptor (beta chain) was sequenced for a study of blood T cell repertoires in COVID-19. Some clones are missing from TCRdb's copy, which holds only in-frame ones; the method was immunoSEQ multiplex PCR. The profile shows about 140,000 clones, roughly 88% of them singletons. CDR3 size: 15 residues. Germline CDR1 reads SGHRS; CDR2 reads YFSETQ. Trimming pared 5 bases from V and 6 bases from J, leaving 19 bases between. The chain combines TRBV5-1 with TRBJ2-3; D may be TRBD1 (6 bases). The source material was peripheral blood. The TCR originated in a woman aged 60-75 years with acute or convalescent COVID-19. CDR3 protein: CASSPLSRGMDTQYF. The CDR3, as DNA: TGCGCCAGCAGTCCACTCTCAAGGGGGATGGATACGCAGTATTTT.